The clone carrying this T cell receptor (beta chain) is labeled hyperexpanded. The TRBV12-4/TRBJ1-2 clonotypes were amplified using barcode primers with ligated adaptors. TCRdb itself ran the multiplex PCR reads through MiXCR, one entry per CDR3 protein. The profile shows a few hundred distinct CDR3 sequences, 10% to 12% of them singletons. V was clipped by 5 bases and J by 5 bases; unmatched bases: 6. The CDR3 has 14 amino acids. The source is a female donor with breast cancer. Sequencing was done on a sample of naive CD4+ T cells sorted from blood. Subset of the sample: naive CD4+ T cells, CD4+CD45RA+CD25-. The chain uses TRBV12-3 or TRBV12-4 and TRBJ1-2, with 9 bases matching TRBD1. Written as DNA, the CDR3 is TGTGCCAGCAGTCCCGGACAGGGGTGGTATGGCTACACCTTC. The encoded protein is CASSPGQGWYGYTF.